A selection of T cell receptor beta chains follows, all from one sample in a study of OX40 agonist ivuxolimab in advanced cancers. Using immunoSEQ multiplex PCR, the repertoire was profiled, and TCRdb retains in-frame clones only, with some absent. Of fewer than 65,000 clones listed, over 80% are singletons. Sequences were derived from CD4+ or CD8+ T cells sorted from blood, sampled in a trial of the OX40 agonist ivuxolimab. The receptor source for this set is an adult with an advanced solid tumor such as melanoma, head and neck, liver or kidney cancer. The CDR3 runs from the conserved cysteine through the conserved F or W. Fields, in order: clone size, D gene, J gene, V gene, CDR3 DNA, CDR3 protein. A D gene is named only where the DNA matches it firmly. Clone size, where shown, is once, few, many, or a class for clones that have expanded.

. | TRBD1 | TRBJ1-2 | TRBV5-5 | TGTGCCAGCAGCCGAGCGAGTACAGGGGCTAACTATGGCTACACCTTC | CASSRASTGANYGYTF
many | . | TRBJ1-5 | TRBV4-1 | TGCGCCAGCAGCCAAGATTCGGGGGGAAGCAATCAGCCCCAGCATTTT | CASSQDSGGSNQPQHF
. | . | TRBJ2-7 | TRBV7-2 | TGTGCCAGCACCCCCGGACTTGTCTCCTACGAGCAGTACTTC | CASTPGLVSYEQYF
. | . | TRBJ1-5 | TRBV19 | TGTGCCAGTAGTAACCGGGACGGAGGCAATCAGCCCCAGCATTTT | CASSNRDGGNQPQHF
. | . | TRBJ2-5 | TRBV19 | TGTGCCAGTAGCACGATTTTTAGCGAGAGGGGGTCAGAGACCCAGTACTTC | CASSTIFSERGSETQYF
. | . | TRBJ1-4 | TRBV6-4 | TGTGCCAGCAGCAGGGTGGCAACTAATGAAAAACTGTTTTTT | CASSRVATNEKLFF
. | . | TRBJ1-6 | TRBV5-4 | TGTGCCAGCAGCTCCTCGCTTCGCGGTTCACCCCTCCACTTT | CASSSSLRGSPLHF
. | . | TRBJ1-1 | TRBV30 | TGTGCCTGGAGGGCAGGGGCGGTTGAAGCTTTCTTT | CAWRAGAVEAFF
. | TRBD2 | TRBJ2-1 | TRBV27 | TGTGCCAGCAACAAACGAGCGGGAGAAGCCTACAATGAGCAGTTCTTC | CASNKRAGEAYNEQFF
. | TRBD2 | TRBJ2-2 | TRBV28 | TGTGCCAGCAGTTTGGGAGGGAAGAACACCGGGGAGCTGTTTTTT | CASSLGGKNTGELFF
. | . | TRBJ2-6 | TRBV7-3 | TGTGCCAGCAGCCTTCCAGGGATTTCGGCCGGATCTGGGGCCAACGTCCTGACTTTC | CASSLPGISAGSGANVLTF
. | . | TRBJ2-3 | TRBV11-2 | TGTGCCAGCAGCTTAGGACAGATCACAGATACGCAGTATTTT | CASSLGQITDTQYF
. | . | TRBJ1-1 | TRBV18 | TGTGCCAGCTCACCGGGGGTGAGCACTGAAGCTTTCTTT | CASSPGVSTEAFF
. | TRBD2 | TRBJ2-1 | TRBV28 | TGTGCCAGCAGTGTGACTAGCGGGTTTAAGGGGAATGAGCAGTTCTTC | CASSVTSGFKGNEQFF
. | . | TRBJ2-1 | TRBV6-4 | TGTGCCAGCAGTGACTCGATACCTATGCGGGCCTACAATGAGCAGTTCTTC | CASSDSIPMRAYNEQFF
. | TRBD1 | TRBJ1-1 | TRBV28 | TGTGCCAGCAGTTTAGGGGGACAGGGGAACACTGAAGCTTTCTTT | CASSLGGQGNTEAFF
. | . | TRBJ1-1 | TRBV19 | TGTGCCAGTAGTATAGATCTCGGGATTGACACTGAAGCTTTCTTT | CASSIDLGIDTEAFF
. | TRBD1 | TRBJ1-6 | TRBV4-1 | TGCGCCAGCAGCCAAGATGATATCCGGGACAGGGTTTATTCACCCCTCCACTTT | CASSQDDIRDRVYSPLHF
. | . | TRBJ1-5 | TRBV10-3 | TGTGCCATCAGACCGAGGGGTGGGGAGCCCCAGCATTTT | CAIRPRGGEPQHF
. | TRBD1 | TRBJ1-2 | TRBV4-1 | TGCGCCAGCAGCCTGCAGGGGGGGGCTAACTATGGCTACACCTTC | CASSLQGGANYGYTF
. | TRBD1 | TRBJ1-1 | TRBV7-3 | TGTGCCAGCAGCCTAGAACCGGGACAGGGGAGTCCTCCATTCTTT | CASSLEPGQGSPPFF
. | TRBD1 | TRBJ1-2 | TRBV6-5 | TGTGCCAGCAGAGGACAGGGGCTCTATGGCTACACCTTC | CASRGQGLYGYTF
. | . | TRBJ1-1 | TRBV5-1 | TGCGCCAGCAGCTTGGCCGTCAAGGCGTCTGAAGCTTTCTTT | CASSLAVKASEAFF
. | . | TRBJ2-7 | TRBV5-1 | TGCGCCAGCAGCCGCCCCCCTAGCTACGAGCAGTACTTC | CASSRPPSYEQYF
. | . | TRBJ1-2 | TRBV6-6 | TGTGCCAGCAGTTCGGGGGTCGAGGGCTACACCTTC | CASSSGVEGYTF
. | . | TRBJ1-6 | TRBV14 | TGTGCCAGCAGCCTTCCGGGGGTCATTAGTTCACCCCTCCACTTT | CASSLPGVISSPLHF
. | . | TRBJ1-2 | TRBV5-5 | TGTGCCAGCAGCTTGGGGCAGGGGCTTGCCTATGGCTACACCTTC | CASSLGQGLAYGYTF
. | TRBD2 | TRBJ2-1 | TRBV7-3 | TGTGCCAGCAGCCCCCATCAGTCTGGGGCGGGAGGGGGTAATGAGCAGTTCTTC | CASSPHQSGAGGGNEQFF
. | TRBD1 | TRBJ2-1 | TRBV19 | TGTGCCAGTAGTAACCGGGACAGGGAGCAGTTCTTC | CASSNRDREQFF
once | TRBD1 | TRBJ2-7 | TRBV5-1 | TGCGCCAGCACCTACACAGGGGGGTCCTACGAGCAGTACTTC | CASTYTGGSYEQYF
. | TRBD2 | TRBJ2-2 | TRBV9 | TGTGCCAGCAGCCCATCCGGGACTAGCGGGAGACTGAACACCGGGGAGCTGTTTTTT | CASSPSGTSGRLNTGELFF
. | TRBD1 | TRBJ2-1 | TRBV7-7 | TGTGCTAGCAGCCCCGCCCCCGTAGCAGGGGGATTCAATGAGCAGTTCTTC | CASSPAPVAGGFNEQFF
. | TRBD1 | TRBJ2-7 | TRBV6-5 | TGTGCCAGCAGACCCCCTGGACAGGCTCTCTACGAGCAGTACTTC | CASRPPGQALYEQYF
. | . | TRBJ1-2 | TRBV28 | TGTGCCAGTCAAAGGACGGTCTATGGCTACACCTTC | CASQRTVYGYTF
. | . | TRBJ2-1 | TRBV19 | TGTGCCAGTAGTATAGATCTCCTAGGGGGACTAATAAAGCAGTTCTTC | CASSIDLLGGLIKQFF
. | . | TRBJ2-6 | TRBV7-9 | TGTGCCAGCGGGATCTCTGGGGCCAACGTCCTGACTTTC | CASGISGANVLTF
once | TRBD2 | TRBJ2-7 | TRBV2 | TGTGCCAGCAGCCTTAGCGGGAGCTACGAGCAGTACTTC | CASSLSGSYEQYF
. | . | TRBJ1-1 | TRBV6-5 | TGTGCCAGCATTTTAGGGTATGGGGGCGTTACTGAAGCTTTCTTT | CASILGYGGVTEAFF
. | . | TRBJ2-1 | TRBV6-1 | TGTGCCAGCAGTGAAGCAGCCGGGTACAATGAGCAGTTCTTC | CASSEAAGYNEQFF
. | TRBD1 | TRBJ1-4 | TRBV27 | TGTGCCAGCAGTTTATGGACAGGGGCAGTCGGAGAACTGTTTTTT | CASSLWTGAVGELFF
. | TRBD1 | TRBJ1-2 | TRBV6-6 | TGTGCCAGCTGGACAGGGGCCTATGGCTACACCTTC | CASWTGAYGYTF
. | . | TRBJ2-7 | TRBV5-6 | TGTGCCAGCAGCTTGGCCGTAACAGGGTCCTACGAGCAGTACTTC | CASSLAVTGSYEQYF
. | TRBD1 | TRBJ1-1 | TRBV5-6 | TGTGCCAGCAGCCCGGGACAGGGGAGGGAGGGCACTGAAGCTTTCTTT | CASSPGQGREGTEAFF
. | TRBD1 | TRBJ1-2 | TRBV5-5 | TGTGCCAGCAGCGCCGGGACAGGGGGTAACTATGGCTACACCTTC | CASSAGTGGNYGYTF
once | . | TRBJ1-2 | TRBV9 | TGTGCCAGCAGCCTAGACGGGGGCTATGGCTACACCTTC | CASSLDGGYGYTF
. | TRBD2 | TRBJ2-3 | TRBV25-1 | TGTGCCAGCAGGGACCCCGGGCTAGCGGGAAACACAGATACGCAGTATTTT | CASRDPGLAGNTDTQYF
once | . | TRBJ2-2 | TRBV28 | TGTGCCAGCAGTCCTTCGACAGGCTTGTACATTACGACCGGGGAGCTGTTTTTT | CASSPSTGLYITTGELFF
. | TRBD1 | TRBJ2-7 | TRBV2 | TGTGCCAGCAGTGAGATCAGGGGGCAAGGGTCCTACGAGCAGTACTTC | CASSEIRGQGSYEQYF
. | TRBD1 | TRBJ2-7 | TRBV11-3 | TGTGCCAGCAGCCCTAGGACAGGGGGCGAGCAGTACTTC | CASSPRTGGEQYF
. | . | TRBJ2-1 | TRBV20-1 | TGCAGTGCCCAGCCCGAGAATGAGCAGTTCTTC | CSAQPENEQFF
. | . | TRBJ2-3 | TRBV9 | TGTGCCAGCAGCGTAGGTGCGCTTAAGACGCAGTATTTT | CASSVGALKTQYF